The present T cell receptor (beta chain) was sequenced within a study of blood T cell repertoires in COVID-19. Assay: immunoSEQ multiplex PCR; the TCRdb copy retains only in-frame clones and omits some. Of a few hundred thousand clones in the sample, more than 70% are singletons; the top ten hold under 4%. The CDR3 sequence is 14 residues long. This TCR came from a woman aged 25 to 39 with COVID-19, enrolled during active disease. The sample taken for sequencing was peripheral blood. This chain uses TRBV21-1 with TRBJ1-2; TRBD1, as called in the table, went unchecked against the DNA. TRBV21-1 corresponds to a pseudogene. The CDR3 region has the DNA TGTGCCAGCAGGCCGGGACAGCCTAACTATGGCTACACCTTC. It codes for CASRPGQPNYGYTF.